The 12 T cell receptor beta chains below were found in one sample sequenced in a study of PD-L1 blockade in urothelial cancer. Produced via immunoSEQ multiplex PCR; TCRdb's table is partial and in-frame only. The sample holds about 81,000 clones, approximately 90% seen once. The starting material was PBMCs, obtained around atezolizumab (anti-PD-L1) treatment. These receptors came from a man in his sixties with urothelial cancer.

This clone was picked up one time. In nucleotides, the CDR3 is TGTGCCACCAGCAGAGCGAGGCGCGGTACCTACGAGCAGTACTTC. This encodes CATSRARRGTYEQYF. The genes are TRBV15 and TRBJ2-7; D is ambiguous. V lost 1 base and J lost 2, with 12 bases in between. This CDR3 has 15 amino acids. CDR1 and CDR2 (germline): LNHNV, YYDKDF (reference sequence).

The chain couples TRBV7-9 to TRBJ1-5; 10 bases agree with TRBD1. This CDR3 has 15 amino acids. Germline V gives CDR1 SEHNR, CDR2 FQNEAQ (reference sequence). Trimming at V came to 3 bases and at J to 7 bases, leaving 6 bases not matched to a gene. The CDR3 nucleotides read TGTGCCAGCAGCTTTATCGGGACAGGGGACCAGCCCCAGCATTTT. Translated: CASSFIGTGDQPQHF.

CDR3 DNA sequence: TGTGCCAGCAGCTTGGACGCGGGAGAGTACTACGAGCAGTACTTC. It is translated as CASSLDAGEYYEQYF. V gene TRBV5-5 combines with J gene TRBJ2-7; 7 positions agree with TRBD2. CDR1 is SGHKS and CDR2 is YYEKEE in the germline V gene (reference sequence). The CDR3 totals 15 residues. Trimming at V came to 0 bases and at J to 3 bases, leaving 6 bases not matched to a gene.

The CDR3 coding sequence is TGTGCCAGCAGCTTGGGGGGTCAGGCCCAGTACTTC. Translating gives CASSLGGQAQYF. The chain recombines TRBV7-2 with TRBJ2-5; D is possibly TRBD2 (6 bases). V lost 3 bases and J lost 9, with 11 bases in between. The germline gives CDR1 SGHTA, CDR2 FQGNSA. CDR3 length: 12 amino acids.

The chain employs TRBV11-2 and TRBJ2-7, with a tentative D call TRBD2 (5 bases). Per the germline V gene, CDR1 is SGHAT and CDR2 is FQNNGV. This CDR3 is 18 amino acids long. Deletions cut 1 base from V and 2 bases from J, with 21 bases between. In DNA form, the CDR3 reads TGTGCCAGCAGCTTAGTTGGAGGTCCGACAATAAACCCCTACGAGCAGTACTTC. Amino acid sequence: CASSLVGGPTINPYEQYF. Supplemented by reference TRBV11-2 and TRBJ2-7, the full variable domain reads EAGVAQSPRYKIIEKRQSVAFWCNPISGHATLYWYQQILGQGPKLLIQFQNNGVVDDSQLPKDRFSAERLKGVDSTLKIQPAKLEDSAVYLCASSLVGGPTINPYEQYFGPGTRLTVT.

The chain is built from TRBV2 and TRBJ2-7; TRBD1 aligns across 8 bases. The ends lost 4 bases at V and 4 bases at J; junction bases unmatched: 6. In germline, CDR1 is SNHLY, CDR2 FYNNEI. This CDR3 is built from 14 residues. CDR3 sequence reads: CASSVEQGGYEQYF. The CDR3 nucleotides are TGTGCCAGCAGTGTGGAACAGGGGGGATACGAGCAGTACTTC.

CDR3 bases: TGTGCCAGCAGCTTACCGGGAGGGAGTGAGCAGTTCTTC. Its translation is CASSLPGGSEQFF. This rearrangement joins TRBV7-3 to TRBJ2-1; 8 positions agree with TRBD2. This CDR3 comprises 13 residues. V shed 2 bases, J shed 9 bases, and the junction held 3 bases outside the gene matches. Germline V CDR1 and CDR2: SGHTA, FQGTGA. The full variable domain, its missing parts supplied by reference TRBV7-3 and TRBJ2-1, is GAGVSQTPSNKVTEKGKYVELRCDPISGHTALYWYRQSLGQGPEFLIYFQGTGAADDSGLPNDRFFAVRPEGSVSTLKIQRTERGDSAVYLCASSLPGGSEQFFGPGTRLTVL.

This clone was recorded once. V gene TRBV6-5 combines with J gene TRBJ2-3, with D possibly being TRBD1 (6 bases). Trimming left V 5 bases short and J 11 bases short, with 17 bases between. This CDR3 comprises 13 residues. Germline CDR1 MNHEY, CDR2 SVGAGI. The DNA for the CDR3 is TGTGCCAGCAGTCCCGACACAGGGTTGGTGCAGTATTTT. It yields the protein CASSPDTGLVQYF.

The chain carries TRBV14 and TRBJ1-2, with TRBD1 as a possible D gene (6 bases). Germline V CDR1 and CDR2: SGHDN, FVKESK. The CDR3 is made up of 16 amino acids. V lost 0 bases and J lost 2, with 13 bases in between. CDR3: CASSQDLRTVNYGYTF. The DNA of the CDR3 is TGTGCCAGCAGCCAAGATCTGCGGACAGTAAACTATGGCTACACCTTC.

The V and J genes are TRBV7-3 and TRBJ2-1, with a weak D call TRBD1 (6 bases). V was shortened by 1 base and J by 7 bases, with 11 bases between the two germline ends. The V gene's germline CDR1 is SGHTA and CDR2 FQGTGA. The CDR3 consists of 14 residues. This CDR3 reads CASSLRSGENEQFF. The CDR3 nucleotides read TGTGCCAGCAGCTTAAGATCAGGGGAAAATGAGCAGTTCTTC.

The genes are TRBV5-1 and TRBJ2-2; 10 bases map to TRBD1. The germline V gene encodes CDR1 SGHRS and CDR2 YFSETQ. The trim removed 3 bases at V and 3 bases at J, leaving 2 bases unmatched. This CDR3 comprises 15 residues. The CDR3 nucleotides read TGCGCCAGCAGCTCCGGGACAGGGGACACCGGGGAGCTGTTTTTT. Its protein is CASSSGTGDTGELFF.

The chain couples TRBV28 to TRBJ2-5; 10 bases align to TRBD1. The V gene end was trimmed by 6 bases and the J gene end by 5 bases; junction bases not matched to a gene: 9. The CDR3 extends over 15 amino acids. Germline values: CDR1 MDHEN, CDR2 SYDVKM. The CDR3 nucleotides read TGTGCCAGCAGCCTGACAGGGGGCGGGGAGGAGACCCAGTACTTC. This sequence encodes CASSLTGGGEETQYF.